Sequencing of this TCR beta chain was carried out in a study of T-cell memory formation after mild COVID-19 (dated by TCRdb to the early 2020s). Notes on the research overall: TCR sequence clusters from the two donors were found to be largely donor specific. The cohort comprised two young, previously healthy adult volunteers, one female and one male. T-cell clones expanding and contracting after mild COVID-19 in two donors were tracked by longitudinal TCRalpha and TCRbeta repertoire sequencing. General findings and caveats noted by the study authors: Contracting CD4+ clones were located mainly in the CM and EM memory subsets, whereas CD8+ clones were found to be enriched in EMRA. From day 15 to 85, contracting clones showed balanced CD4/CD8 phenotypes, whereas a second wave of clones that expanded from day 15 to 37 leaned towards CD4+. SARS-CoV-2 specificity was not confirmed for the second-wave clones peaking on day 37. The study included only a couple of mild cases, and larger cohorts that include severe cases with pre-infection samples were judged to be necessary. Some responding clones were detected in pre-infection memory, which suggested that pre-existing cross-reactive memory T cells had joined the SARS-CoV-2 response.

PBMCs were isolated by Ficoll-Paque density gradient centrifugation. Sequenced on an Illumina NovaSeq 6000. TCRalpha and TCRbeta cDNA libraries were constructed by 5'RACE with constant-segment primers, with sample barcodes and unique molecular identifiers being introduced. Trizol reagent was used to extract RNA from every sample. The libraries were amplified in two PCR steps, and the second step added a second sample barcode and Illumina TruSeq adapters. Sequencing of the libraries was done on an Illumina NovaSeq, producing 2 x 150 bp paired-end reads. In the original analysis: With migec v1.2.7, reads were demultiplexed and then collapsed into UMI-guided consensus sequences. With mixcr v2.1.11, UMI consensuses were aligned to TRA and TRB V and J templates and assembled into clonotypes. Expanded or contracted clonotypes were those called significant by both edgeR and NoisET, with noise models trained on biological replicates. For edgeR calls, a false discovery rate-adjusted p below 0.01 and a log2 fold-change threshold of 1 were applied. As an exploratory analysis of dynamics, max-normalized trajectories of the 1000 most abundant clonotypes were examined with PCA combined with hierarchical clustering. Each responding clone was given a CD4 or CD8 phenotype based on the CD4+ and CD8+ repertoires, which had been sequenced separately. In-frame beta chains were kept once TCRdb had trimmed the public reads at Q25 with fastp and called clones with MiXCR. Entries are consolidated by CDR3 protein sequence, retaining the most common genes and DNA. What appears here as the V and J calls and clone size reflects TCRdb's work, not the paper's. The sample has a few hundred thousand distinct CDR3 sequences on record, roughly 20% of them singletons. Jointly, the top ten make up roughly 8.1% of the sample.

In its sample, this clonotype was seen many times. Its cognate antigen has yet to be identified. Base qualities are not provided; no much larger clone lies one nucleotide away. From its cysteine to its phenylalanine, the CDR3 spans 12 amino acids. Only the CDR3 region is kept as DNA, spanning 36 bases read in frame from base 1. The germline ends are 8 bases apart after V is trimmed by 6 bases and J by 3 bases. The germline V gene yields SQVTM for CDR1 and ANQGSEA for CDR2. The specimen sequenced was PBMCs or a T cell subset sorted from them (not recorded which). The sequence joins TRBV29-1 to TRBJ2-2; the D segment cannot be called with confidence. This clonotype originated in an adult woman who had mild COVID-19 (a few samples of this study predate the infection). The sample titles of this study are shuffled in the database, so cell type and time point are left out; the donor was told from shared clones. The sequenced DNA is TGCAGCGTAGAAAGTGACACCGGGGAGCTGTTTTTT. Its protein product is CSVESDTGELFF.